This T cell receptor beta chain is from a study of early T cells in non-severe SARS-CoV-2 infection. This clonotype was seen ten or more times. The antigen is undetermined. Study-level findings and limits: Using VDJdb, the matching emphasized anti-spike CD8 responses while missing private and CD4 specificities.

In TCRdb, the 5' RACE reads were re-called with MiXCR into one record per CDR3 protein. The table records tens of thousands of distinct CDR3 sequences, over 5% of them present only once. This clonotype originated in an adult who was a healthcare worker with PCR-confirmed SARS-CoV-2 infection or an uninfected control (not recorded which). Sequencing used whole blood.

DNA of the CDR3: TGTGCCAGCAGCCAAATGGGGGAGACCCAGTACTTC. This encodes CASSQMGETQYF. The V call is TRBV6-5, the J call TRBJ2-5; D is unresolved. This CDR3 has 12 amino acids. With 6 bases removed from V and 5 bases from J, the gap between germline ends came to 10 bases. The germline V gene encodes CDR1 MNHEY and CDR2 SVGAGI.